These T cell receptor beta chains were read from a single sample in a study of blood T cell repertoires in COVID-19. The protocol was immunoSEQ multiplex PCR, while the TCRdb copy is restricted to in-frame clones and leaves out a portion. The sample carries about 270,000 clones, approximately 80% recorded once. The specimen was peripheral blood. These TCRs come from a woman aged 55-69 years with active or convalescent COVID-19. Each CDR3 is given with its conserved first and last residue. A D gene is named only where the DNA matches it firmly. For some rows the clone size is stated as once, few or many, or as a class when expanded; others skip it.

TRBV2,NA,TRBJ1-3,NA,CASRRFGRGSGNTIYF,TGTGCCAGCAGGCGTTTTGGCCGAGGCTCTGGAAACACCATATATTTT
TRBV23-1,NA,TRBJ1-5,NA,CASSQSSQNSNQPQHF,TGCGCCAGCAGTCAATCGTCACAGAATAGCAATCAGCCCCAGCATTTT
TRBV19,NA,TRBJ2-7,NA,CASGIWGRDTYEQYF,TGTGCCAGTGGTATCTGGGGGCGCGATACCTACGAGCAGTACTTC
TRBV3-1/TRBV3-2,NA,TRBJ2-5,NA,CASSPEGHRAQETQYF,TGTGCCAGCAGCCCCGAAGGGCACAGGGCTCAAGAGACCCAGTACTTC
TRBV18,NA,TRBJ1-1,NA,CAAGPGDTEAFF,TGTGCCGCGGGCCCGGGGGACACTGAAGCTTTCTTT
TRBV9,NA,TRBJ2-7,TRBD1,CASSTLGQGGGEQYF,TGTGCCAGCAGCACCCTTGGACAGGGTGGTGGCGAGCAGTACTTC
TRBV6-5,NA,TRBJ2-2,NA,CASSPEGTGELFF,TGTGCCAGCAGCCCAGAGGGCACCGGGGAGCTGTTTTTT
TRBV24-1,NA,TRBJ2-1,NA,CATSDSHLRNEQFF,TGTGCCACCAGTGATTCCCACCTAAGAAATGAGCAGTTCTTC
TRBV4-2,NA,TRBJ2-2,NA,CASLPGARGAGELFF,TGTGCCAGTCTTCCAGGGGCCCGGGGGGCCGGGGAGCTGTTTTTT
TRBV25-1,few,TRBJ1-2,NA,CASSEYISPNGGSYGYTF,TGTGCCAGCAGTGAATATATATCCCCGAACGGAGGGAGCTATGGCTACACCTTC
TRBV5-1,NA,TRBJ2-7,TRBD1,CASSVGQAFLNYEQYF,TGCGCCAGCAGCGTCGGACAGGCCTTTTTAAACTACGAGCAGTACTTC
TRBV30,NA,TRBJ1-6,NA,CAWAMQVNNSPLHF,TGTGCCTGGGCGATGCAGGTGAATAATTCACCCCTCCACTTT
TRBV19,NA,TRBJ2-1,NA,CASRPGVEVWEQFF,TGTGCCAGTCGTCCAGGGGTGGAGGTATGGGAGCAGTTCTTC
TRBV4-2,NA,TRBJ2-1,TRBD2,CASSQPTSGGGLEQFF,TGTGCCAGCAGCCAACCCACTAGCGGGGGGGGCCTAGAGCAGTTCTTC
TRBV21-1,NA,TRBJ2-3,NA,CASSKVGLAGGQHTDTQYF,TGTGCCAGCAGCAAAGTGGGACTAGCGGGGGGCCAACACACAGATACGCAGTATTTT
TRBV10-2,many,TRBJ2-5,TRBD2,CASSMTSGGQETQYF,TGCGCCAGCAGTATGACTAGCGGGGGACAAGAGACCCAGTACTTC
TRBV6-6,few,TRBJ1-5,NA,CASSRTARGLPQHF,TGTGCCAGCAGCCGGACAGCCAGGGGTCTCCCCCAGCATTTT
TRBV10-3,NA,TRBJ1-1,NA,CAIIQQGNTEAFF,TGTGCCATCATACAACAGGGGAACACTGAAGCTTTCTTT
TRBV7-9,NA,TRBJ1-2,NA,CASSLGGPYGYTF,TGTGCCAGCAGCTTAGGCGGGCCCTATGGCTACACCTTC
TRBV4-1,NA,TRBJ1-2,NA,CASSQVGQGTGGYTF,TGCGCCAGCAGCCAAGTCGGTCAGGGGACGGGCGGCTACACCTTC
TRBV14,NA,TRBJ2-4,TRBD1,CASSQRQGGRVLAKNIQYF,TGTGCCAGCAGCCAACGACAGGGCGGGCGGGTGTTAGCCAAAAACATTCAGTACTTC
TRBV27,NA,TRBJ2-3,TRBD1,CASSLPSRGLHTDTQYF,TGTGCCAGCAGTTTGCCCAGCAGGGGGCTTCACACAGATACGCAGTATTTT
TRBV7-2,many,TRBJ1-6,NA,CAARPGSSYNSPLHF,TGTGCCGCACGACCGGGGAGCTCCTATAATTCACCCCTCCACTTT
TRBV7-2,NA,TRBJ1-3,NA,CASSLFAGSSGNTIYF,TGTGCCAGCAGCTTATTCGCGGGAAGCTCTGGAAACACCATATATTTT
TRBV5-6,NA,TRBJ2-7,TRBD2,CASSLATRGAYEQYF,TGTGCCAGCAGCTTGGCGACGCGGGGGGCCTACGAGCAGTACTTC
TRBV29-1,NA,TRBJ1-1,NA,CSVRQANTEAFF,TGCAGCGTGAGACAGGCAAACACTGAAGCTTTCTTT
TRBV11-3,NA,TRBJ2-2,NA,CASSLGGSGELFF,TGTGCCAGCAGCTTGGGAGGTTCCGGGGAGCTGTTTTTT
TRBV29-1,NA,TRBJ1-5,NA,CSVSSQGTQPQHF,TGCAGCGTTTCCTCGCAGGGCACTCAGCCCCAGCATTTT
TRBV5-4,NA,TRBJ2-3,NA,CASSSKAAGIDTQYF,TGTGCCAGCAGCTCTAAGGCCGCCGGGATTGATACGCAGTATTTT
TRBV12-3/TRBV12-4,NA,TRBJ2-1,TRBD1,CASSFGLRTGKFF,TGTGCCAGCAGCTTTGGGTTGAGGACAGGGAAATTCTTC
TRBV9,many,TRBJ2-7,NA,CASSIGGGGGEQYF,TGTGCCAGCAGCATCGGCGGGGGCGGAGGCGAGCAGTACTTC
TRBV6-5,NA,TRBJ1-1,NA,CASSYLQGNTEAFF,TGTGCCAGCAGTTATTTACAGGGGAACACTGAAGCTTTCTTT
TRBV10-3,NA,TRBJ2-3,NA,CAISRTSSTDTQYF,TGTGCCATCAGCCGGACATCTAGCACAGATACGCAGTATTTT
TRBV27,NA,TRBJ1-2,NA,CASSATRGYGYTF,TGTGCCAGCAGTGCCACCAGGGGCTATGGCTACACCTTC
TRBV20-1,NA,TRBJ2-7,NA,CSWSSYEQYF,TGCAGTTGGAGCTCCTACGAGCAGTACTTC